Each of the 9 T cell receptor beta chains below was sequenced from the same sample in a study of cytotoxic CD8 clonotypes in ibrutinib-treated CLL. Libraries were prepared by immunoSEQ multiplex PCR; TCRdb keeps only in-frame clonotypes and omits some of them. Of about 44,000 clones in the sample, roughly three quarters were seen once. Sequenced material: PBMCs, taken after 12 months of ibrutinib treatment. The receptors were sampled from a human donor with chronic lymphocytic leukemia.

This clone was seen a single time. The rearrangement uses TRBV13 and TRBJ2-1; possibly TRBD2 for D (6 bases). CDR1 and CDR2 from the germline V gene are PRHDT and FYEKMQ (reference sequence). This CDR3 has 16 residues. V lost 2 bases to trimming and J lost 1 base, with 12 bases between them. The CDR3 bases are TGTGCCAGCAGCTTAATTGGCGGGACGTCCTACAATGAGCAGTTCTTC. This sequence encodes CASSLIGGTSYNEQFF.

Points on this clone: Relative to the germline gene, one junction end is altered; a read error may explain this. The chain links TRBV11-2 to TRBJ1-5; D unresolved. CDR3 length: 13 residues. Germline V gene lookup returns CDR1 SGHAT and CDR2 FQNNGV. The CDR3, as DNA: TGTGCCAGCAGCCTAGAATACCGGGCTCCCCAGCATTTT. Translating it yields CASSLEYRAPQHF.

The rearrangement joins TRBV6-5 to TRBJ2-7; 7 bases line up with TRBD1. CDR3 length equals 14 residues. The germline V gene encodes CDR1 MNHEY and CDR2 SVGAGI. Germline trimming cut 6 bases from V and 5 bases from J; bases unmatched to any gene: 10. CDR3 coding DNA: TGTGCCAGCAGCCCAGGGGACAGCCTCCACGAGCAGTACTTC. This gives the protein CASSPGDSLHEQYF.

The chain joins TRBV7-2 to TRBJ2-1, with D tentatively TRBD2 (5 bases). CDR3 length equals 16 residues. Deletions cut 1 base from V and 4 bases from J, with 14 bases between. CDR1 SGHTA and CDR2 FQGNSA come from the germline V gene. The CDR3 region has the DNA TGTGCCAGCAGCTTAGGCCAAGGACGGGGTTACAATGAGCAGTTCTTC. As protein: CASSLGQGRGYNEQFF.

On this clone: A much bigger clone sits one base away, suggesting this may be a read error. The CDR3 loop reads CASSVSYEQYF. For the CDR3, the DNA is TGTGCCAGCAGCGTCTCCTACGAGCAGTACTTC. J is TRBJ2-7 and V is TRBV7-8; D is ambiguous. V lost 5 bases and J 0 bases, leaving 2 bases between the germline ends. Looked up from germline, CDR1 is SGHVS and CDR2 is FQNEAQ. The CDR3 runs 11 residues.

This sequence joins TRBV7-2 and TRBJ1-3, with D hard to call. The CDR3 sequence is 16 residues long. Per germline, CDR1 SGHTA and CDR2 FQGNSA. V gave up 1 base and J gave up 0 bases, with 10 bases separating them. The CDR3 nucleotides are TGTGCCAGCAGCTTAGTAGCGGGAAGCTCTGGAAACACCATATATTTT. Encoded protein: CASSLVAGSSGNTIYF.

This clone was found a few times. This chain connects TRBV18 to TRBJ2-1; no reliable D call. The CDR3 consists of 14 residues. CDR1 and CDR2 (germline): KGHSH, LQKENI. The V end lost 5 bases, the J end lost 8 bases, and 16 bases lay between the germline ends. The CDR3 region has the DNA TGTGCCAGCTCATCCAGAACTGGTTTCGATGAGCAGTTCTTC. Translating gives CASSSRTGFDEQFF.

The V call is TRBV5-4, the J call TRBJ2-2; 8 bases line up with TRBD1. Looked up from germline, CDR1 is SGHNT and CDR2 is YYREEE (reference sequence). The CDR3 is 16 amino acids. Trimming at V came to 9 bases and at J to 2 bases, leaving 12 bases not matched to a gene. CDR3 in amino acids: CATPRYQGANTGELFF. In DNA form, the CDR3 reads TGTGCCACCCCTAGGTACCAGGGGGCAAACACCGGGGAGCTGTTTTTT.

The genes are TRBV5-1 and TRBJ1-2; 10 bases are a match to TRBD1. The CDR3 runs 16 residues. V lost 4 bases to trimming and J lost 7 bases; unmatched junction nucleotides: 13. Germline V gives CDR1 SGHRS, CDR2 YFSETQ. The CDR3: CASSPTSRQGAGGYTF. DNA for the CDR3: TGCGCCAGCAGCCCTACCTCACGACAGGGGGCTGGTGGCTACACCTTC. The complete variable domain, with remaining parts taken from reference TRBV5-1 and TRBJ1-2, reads KAGVTQTPRYLIKTRGQQVTLSCSPISGHRSVSWYQQTPGQGLQFLFEYFSETQRNKGNFPGRFSGRQFSNSRSEMNVSTLELGDSALYLCASSPTSRQGAGGYTFGSGTRLTVV.